This T cell receptor beta chain is drawn from a study of beta chain features in type 1 diabetes. General study findings and limits: Junctions at VDJ sites from type 1 diabetes patients had fewer insertions and more deletions. For Type 1 diabetes patients, all four CD4+ subsets carried TCRB CDR3s that were moderately but significantly shorter.

This clone was observed a few times. Its specificity is unknown. The sequenced template was cDNA made from the entire isolated RNA. Mean read depth for naive, central memory and regulatory T cell samples was about 3.4 million reads. The method was immunoSEQ multiplex PCR; TCRdb's version includes in-frame clones alone and lacks a portion of them. The table shows 810,000 or so clones, with roughly 16% occurring only once. V lost 4 bases and J lost 0, with 9 bases in between. Per germline, CDR1 LNHDA and CDR2 SQIVND (reference sequence). The CDR3 sequence is 14 residues long. Via CD45RO/CCR7/CD25/CD127/CD95/CD27, cells of the CD4+ naive, central memory, regulatory and stem cell-like memory subsets were sorted.

The chain recombines TRBV19 with TRBJ1-1; D is ambiguous. What was sequenced was naive CD4+ T cells from blood. This clonotype was sampled from a woman aged 18-30 years in good health. For the CDR3, the DNA is TGTGCCAGTAGTACAGGCCGAATGAACACTGAAGCTTTCTTT. This translates into CASSTGRMNTEAFF.